Many counts were recorded for the clone carrying this T cell receptor beta chain. These data are taken from a study of T cells in Graves' hyperthyroidism and ophthalmopathy. Researchers took RNA transcripts and amplified the TCR beta CDR3 regions from them. During a first-round RT-PCR of the TCR CDR3, the HTBI primer set was used. One entry per CDR3 protein results from TCRdb running MiXCR on the multiplex PCR reads. This sample carries 620,000 or so distinct CDR3 sequences, about 14% of them seen once, and the ten largest clones take about 12%. Between the trimmed V and J ends, which lost 0 bases and 9 bases, there was a span of 18 bases. Germline CDR1 and CDR2: MNHNS and SASEGT. The CDR3 is 16 residues long.

The sequenced sample was blood. The sequence was obtained from a woman aged 50 to 65 with Graves' ophthalmopathy. The chain links TRBV6-1 to TRBJ2-1, with no clear D. The CDR3 region has the DNA TGTGCCAGCAGTGAAGCACTACATTCAGCCATTGGTGAGCAGTTCTTC. It is translated as CASSEALHSAIGEQFF.